This entry concerns a single T cell receptor (beta chain). Antigen specificity is unknown. The V gene's germline CDR1 is SNHLY and CDR2 FYNNEI. Germline trimming cut 4 bases from V and 8 bases from J; bases unmatched to any gene: 7. There are 15 residues in the CDR3. The table came from immunoSEQ multiplex PCR; TCRdb's copy has only in-frame clones and leaves some out. Of around 140,000 clones listed, about 95% are singletons. The data originate from a study of cytomegalovirus exposure and HLA in healthy donors. In the study overall: The 100 to 150 validation repertoires used the same platform as the 500 to 700 first-cohort repertoires, a later analysis reported.

Study-wide results and limits: TCR beta chains numbering under 200 were designated cytomegalovirus-associated.

The rearrangement uses TRBV2 and TRBJ2-1; 11 bases align to TRBD1. Sequencing was performed on PBMCs. This receptor was taken from a man aged 18-30 years in good health and CMV-seropositive. CDR3 DNA sequence: TGTGCCAGCAGTGGGGCGGGACAGGGGGGTGATGAGCAGTTCTTC. Its translation: CASSGAGQGGDEQFF. Drawing the rest from reference TRBV2 and TRBJ2-1, the complete variable domain is EPEVTQTPSHQVTQMGQEVILRCVPISNHLYFYWYRQILGQKVEFLVSFYNNEISEKSEIFDDQFSVERPDGSNFTLKIRSTKLEDSAMYFCASSGAGQGGDEQFFGPGTRLTVL.